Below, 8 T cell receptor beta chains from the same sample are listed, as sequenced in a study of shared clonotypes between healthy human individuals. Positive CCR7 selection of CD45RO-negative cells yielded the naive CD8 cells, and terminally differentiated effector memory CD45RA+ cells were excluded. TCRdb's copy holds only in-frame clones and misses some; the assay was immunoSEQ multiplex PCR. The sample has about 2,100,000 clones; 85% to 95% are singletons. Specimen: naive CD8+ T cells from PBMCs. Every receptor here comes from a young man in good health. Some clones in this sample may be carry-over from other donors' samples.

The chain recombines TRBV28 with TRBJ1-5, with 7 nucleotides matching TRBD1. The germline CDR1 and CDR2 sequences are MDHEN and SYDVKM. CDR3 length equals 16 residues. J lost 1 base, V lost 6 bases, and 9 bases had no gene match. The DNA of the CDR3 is TGTGCCAGCAGGGAACACAGGGGTGGAAGCAATCAGCCCCAGCATTTT. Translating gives CASREHRGGSNQPQHF.

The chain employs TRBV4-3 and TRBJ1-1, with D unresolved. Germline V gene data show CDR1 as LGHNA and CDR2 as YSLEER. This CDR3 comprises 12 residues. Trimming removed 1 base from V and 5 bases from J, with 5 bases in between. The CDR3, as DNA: TGCGCCAGCAGCCAAGGGGTTACTGAAGCTTTCTTT. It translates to CASSQGVTEAFF.

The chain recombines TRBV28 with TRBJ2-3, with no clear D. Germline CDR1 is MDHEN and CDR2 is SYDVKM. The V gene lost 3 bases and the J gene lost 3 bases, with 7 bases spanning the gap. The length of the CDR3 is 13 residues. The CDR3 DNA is TGTGCCAGCAGTTTTGGTATTACAGATACGCAGTATTTT. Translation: CASSFGITDTQYF.

CDR3 amino acids: CASSPPGQGLFYEQYF. DNA for the CDR3: TGTGCCAGCAGCCCCCCCGGACAGGGTCTTTTCTACGAGCAGTACTTC. The chain links TRBV7-9 to TRBJ2-7; 8 bases map to TRBD1. CDR3 length equals 16 residues. V lost 5 bases, J lost 3 bases, and 12 bases stayed unmatched. Germline CDR1 reads SEHNR; CDR2 reads FQNEAQ (reference sequence).

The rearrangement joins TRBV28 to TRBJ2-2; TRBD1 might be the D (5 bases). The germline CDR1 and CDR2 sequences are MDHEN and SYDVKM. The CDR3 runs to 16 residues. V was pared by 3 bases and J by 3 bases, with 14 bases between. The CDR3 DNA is TGTGCCAGCAGTTTTCAGGACAAGGGATACACCGGGGAGCTGTTTTTT. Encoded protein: CASSFQDKGYTGELFF.

DNA for the CDR3: TGTGCCATCAGGGTAGAAAACATTCAGTACTTC. It encodes CAIRVENIQYF. J is TRBJ2-4 and V is TRBV10-3; D is undetermined. This CDR3 contains 11 residues. The V gene lost 6 bases and the J gene lost 5 bases, with 5 bases spanning the gap. Germline V lookup: CDR1 ENHRY, CDR2 SYGVKD.

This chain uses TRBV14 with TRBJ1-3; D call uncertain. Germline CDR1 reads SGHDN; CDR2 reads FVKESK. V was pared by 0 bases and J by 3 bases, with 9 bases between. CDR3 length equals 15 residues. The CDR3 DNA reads TGTGCCAGCAGCCAAGACCGCCAGGTTGGAAACACCATATATTTT. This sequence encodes CASSQDRQVGNTIYF.

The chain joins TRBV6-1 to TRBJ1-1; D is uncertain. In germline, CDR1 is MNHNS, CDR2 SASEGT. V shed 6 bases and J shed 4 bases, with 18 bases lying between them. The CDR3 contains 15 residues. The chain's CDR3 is CASSLSGIWGTEAFF. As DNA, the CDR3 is TGTGCCAGCAGCCTTTCTGGTATATGGGGCACTGAAGCTTTCTTT.